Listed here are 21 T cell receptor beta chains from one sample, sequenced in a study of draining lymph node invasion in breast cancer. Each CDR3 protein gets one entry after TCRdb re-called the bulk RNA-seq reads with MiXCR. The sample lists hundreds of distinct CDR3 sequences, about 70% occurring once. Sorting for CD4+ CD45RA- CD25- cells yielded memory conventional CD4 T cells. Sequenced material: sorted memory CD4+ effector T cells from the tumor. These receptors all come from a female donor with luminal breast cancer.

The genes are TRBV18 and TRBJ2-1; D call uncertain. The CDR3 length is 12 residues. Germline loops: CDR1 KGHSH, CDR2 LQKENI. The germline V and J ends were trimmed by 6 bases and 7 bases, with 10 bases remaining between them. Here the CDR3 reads CASSLNRNEQFF. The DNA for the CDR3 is TGTGCCAGCTCCCTCAATAGAAATGAGCAGTTCTTC.

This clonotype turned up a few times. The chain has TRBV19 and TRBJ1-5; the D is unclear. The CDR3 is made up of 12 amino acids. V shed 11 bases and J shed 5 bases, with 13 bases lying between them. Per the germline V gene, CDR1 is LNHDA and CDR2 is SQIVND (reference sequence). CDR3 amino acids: CACNEGDQPQHF. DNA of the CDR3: TGTGCCTGCAACGAAGGTGATCAGCCCCAGCATTTT.

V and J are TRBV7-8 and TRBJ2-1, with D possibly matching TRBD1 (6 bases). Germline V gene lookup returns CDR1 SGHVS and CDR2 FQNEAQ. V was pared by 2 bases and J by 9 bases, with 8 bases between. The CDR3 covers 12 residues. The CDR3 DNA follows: TGTGCCAGCAGCTTAAGGGGGACTGAGCAGTTCTTC. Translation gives CASSLRGTEQFF.

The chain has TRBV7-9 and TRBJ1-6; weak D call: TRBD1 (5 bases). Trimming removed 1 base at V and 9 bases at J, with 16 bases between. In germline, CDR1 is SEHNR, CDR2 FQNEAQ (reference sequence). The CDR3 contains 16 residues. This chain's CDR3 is CASSLGLGQASSPLHF. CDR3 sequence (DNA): TGTGCCAGCAGCTTAGGGCTGGGGCAGGCGAGTTCACCCCTCCACTTT. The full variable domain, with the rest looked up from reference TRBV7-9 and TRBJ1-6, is DTGVSQNPRHKITKRGQNVTFRCDPISEHNRLYWYRQTLGQGPEFLTYFQNEAQLEKSRLLSDRFSAERPKGSFSTLEIQRTEQGDSAMYLCASSLGLGQASSPLHFGNGTRLTVT.

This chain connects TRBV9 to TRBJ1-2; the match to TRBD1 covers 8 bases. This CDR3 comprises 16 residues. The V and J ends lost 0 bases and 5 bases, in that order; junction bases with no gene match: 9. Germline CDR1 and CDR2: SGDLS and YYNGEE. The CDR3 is CASSVAGGQGLYGYTF. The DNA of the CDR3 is TGTGCCAGCAGCGTAGCGGGAGGACAGGGCCTATATGGCTACACCTTC.

CDR3 sequence (DNA): TGTGCCAGCAGCCTAGGGGATGAGCAGTTCTTC. This codes for CASSLGDEQFF. This chain links TRBV7-9 with TRBJ2-1; TRBD1 is a possible D gene (5 bases). This CDR3 region has 11 residues. V dropped 5 bases and J dropped 8 bases, with 7 bases sitting between them. Germline lookup yields CDR1 SEHNR and CDR2 FQNEAQ (reference sequence).

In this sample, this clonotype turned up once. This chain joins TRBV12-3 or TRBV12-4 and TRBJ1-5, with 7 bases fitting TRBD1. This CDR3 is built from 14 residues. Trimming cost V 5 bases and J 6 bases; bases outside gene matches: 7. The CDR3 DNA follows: TGTGCCAGCAGTCCTCAGGGGGACAGTCAGCCCCAGCATTTT. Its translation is CASSPQGDSQPQHF.

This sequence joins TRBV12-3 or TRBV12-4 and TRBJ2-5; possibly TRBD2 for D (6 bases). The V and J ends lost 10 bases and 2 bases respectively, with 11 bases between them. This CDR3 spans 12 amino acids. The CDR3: CATRREQETQYF. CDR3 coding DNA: TGTGCCACGCGGAGGGAGCAAGAGACCCAGTACTTC.

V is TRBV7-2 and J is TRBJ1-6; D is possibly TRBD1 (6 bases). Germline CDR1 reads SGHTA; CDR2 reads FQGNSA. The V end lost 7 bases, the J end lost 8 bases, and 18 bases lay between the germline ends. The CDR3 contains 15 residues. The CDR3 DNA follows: TGTGCCAGCACCCTGGGGGGCAGGGACCATTCACCCCTCCACTTT. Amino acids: CASTLGGRDHSPLHF.

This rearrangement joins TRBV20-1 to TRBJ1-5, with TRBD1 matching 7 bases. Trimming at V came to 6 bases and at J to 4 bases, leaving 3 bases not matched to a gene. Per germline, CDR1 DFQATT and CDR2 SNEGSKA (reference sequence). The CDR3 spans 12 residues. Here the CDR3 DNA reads TGCAGTGCGGGACAGCGTAATCAGCCCCAGCATTTT. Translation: CSAGQRNQPQHF.

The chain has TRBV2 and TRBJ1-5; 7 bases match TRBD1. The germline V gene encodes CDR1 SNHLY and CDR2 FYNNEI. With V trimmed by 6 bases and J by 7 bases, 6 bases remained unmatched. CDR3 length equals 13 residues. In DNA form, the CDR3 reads TGTGCCAGCAGCACAGGGGTGAGGCAGCCCCAGCATTTT. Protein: CASSTGVRQPQHF.

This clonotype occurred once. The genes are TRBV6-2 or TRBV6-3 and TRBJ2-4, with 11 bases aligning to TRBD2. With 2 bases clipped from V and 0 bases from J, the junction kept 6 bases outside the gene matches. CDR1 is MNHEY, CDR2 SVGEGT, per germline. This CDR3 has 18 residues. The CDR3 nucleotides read TGTGCCAGCAGTTACCGGACTAGCGGGCCACTAGCCAAAAACATTCAGTACTTC. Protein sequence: CASSYRTSGPLAKNIQYF.

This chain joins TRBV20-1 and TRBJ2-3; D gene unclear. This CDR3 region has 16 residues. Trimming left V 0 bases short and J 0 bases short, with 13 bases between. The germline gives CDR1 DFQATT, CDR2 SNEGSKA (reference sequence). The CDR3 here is CSARDGQRQSTDTQYF. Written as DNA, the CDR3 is TGCAGTGCTAGAGATGGGCAGAGACAAAGCACAGATACGCAGTATTTT.

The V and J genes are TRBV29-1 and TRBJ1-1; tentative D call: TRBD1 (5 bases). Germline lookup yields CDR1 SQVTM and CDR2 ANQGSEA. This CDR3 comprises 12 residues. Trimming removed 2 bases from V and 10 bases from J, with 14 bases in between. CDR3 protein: CSVERAGTRAFF. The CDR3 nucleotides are TGCAGCGTTGAAAGGGCGGGGACGCGAGCTTTCTTT.

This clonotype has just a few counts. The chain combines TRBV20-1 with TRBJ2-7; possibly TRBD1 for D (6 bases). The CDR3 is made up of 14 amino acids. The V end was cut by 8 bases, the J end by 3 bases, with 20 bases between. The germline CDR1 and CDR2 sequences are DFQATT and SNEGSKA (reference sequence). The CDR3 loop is CSSITQGNLYEQYF. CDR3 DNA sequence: TGCAGTTCGATCACACAGGGTAACCTCTACGAGCAGTACTTC.

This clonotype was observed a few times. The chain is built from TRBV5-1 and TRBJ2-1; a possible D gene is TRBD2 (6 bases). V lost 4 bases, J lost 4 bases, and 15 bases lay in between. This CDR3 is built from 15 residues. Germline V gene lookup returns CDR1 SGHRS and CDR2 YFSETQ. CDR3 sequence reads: CASSVASERYNEQFF. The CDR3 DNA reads TGCGCCAGCAGCGTAGCTAGCGAAAGATACAATGAGCAGTTCTTC.

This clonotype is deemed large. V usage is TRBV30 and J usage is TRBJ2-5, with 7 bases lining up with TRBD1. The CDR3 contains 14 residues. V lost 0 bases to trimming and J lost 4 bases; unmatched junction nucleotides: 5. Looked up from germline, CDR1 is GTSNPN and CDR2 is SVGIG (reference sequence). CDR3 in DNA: TGTGCCTGGAGTGTTGGACAGGAAGGAGAGACCCAGTACTTC. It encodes CAWSVGQEGETQYF.

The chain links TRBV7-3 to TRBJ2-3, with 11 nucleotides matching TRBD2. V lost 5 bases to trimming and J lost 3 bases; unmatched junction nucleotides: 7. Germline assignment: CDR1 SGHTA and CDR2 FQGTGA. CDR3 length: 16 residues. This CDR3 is CASSEGLAGGTDTQYF. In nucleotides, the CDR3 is TGTGCCAGCAGCGAGGGGCTAGCGGGGGGAACAGATACGCAGTATTTT. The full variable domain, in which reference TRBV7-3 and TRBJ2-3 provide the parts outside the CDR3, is GAGVSQTPSNKVTEKGKYVELRCDPISGHTALYWYRQSLGQGPEFLIYFQGTGAADDSGLPNDRFFAVRPEGSVSTLKIQRTERGDSAVYLCASSEGLAGGTDTQYFGPGTRLTVL.

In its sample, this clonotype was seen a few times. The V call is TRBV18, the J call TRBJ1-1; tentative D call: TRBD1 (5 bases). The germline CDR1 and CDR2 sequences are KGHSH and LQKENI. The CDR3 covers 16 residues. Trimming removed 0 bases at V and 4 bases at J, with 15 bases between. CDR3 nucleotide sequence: TGTGCCAGCTCACCACCCAGTCGGGGGGGGAGCACTGAAGCTTTCTTT. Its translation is CASSPPSRGGSTEAFF. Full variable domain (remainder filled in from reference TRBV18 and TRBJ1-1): NAGVMQNPRHLVRRRGQEARLRCSPMKGHSHVYWYRQLPEEGLKFMVYLQKENIIDESGMPKERFSAEFPKEGPSILRIQQVVRGDSAAYFCASSPPSRGGSTEAFFGQGTRLTVV.

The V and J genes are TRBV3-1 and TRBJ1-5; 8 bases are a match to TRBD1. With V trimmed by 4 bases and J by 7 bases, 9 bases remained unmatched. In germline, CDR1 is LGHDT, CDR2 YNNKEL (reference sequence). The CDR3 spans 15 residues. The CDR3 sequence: CASSPSDRDNQPQHF. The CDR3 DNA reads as TGTGCCAGCAGCCCGTCGGACAGGGACAACCAGCCCCAGCATTTT.

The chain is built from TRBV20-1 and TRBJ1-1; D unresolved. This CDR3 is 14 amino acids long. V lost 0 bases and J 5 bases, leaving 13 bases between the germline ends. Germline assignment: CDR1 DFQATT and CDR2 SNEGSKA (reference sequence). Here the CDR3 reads CSAREARRQTEAFF. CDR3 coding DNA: TGCAGTGCTAGAGAGGCCAGGCGGCAAACTGAAGCTTTCTTT.